This T cell receptor (beta chain) was sequenced in a study of cytotoxic CD8 clonotypes in ibrutinib-treated CLL. Germline CDR1 MNHEY, CDR2 SVGAGI. V shed 1 base and J 5 bases; nucleotides not matched to a gene: 4. CDR3 length equals 15 residues. Data came from immunoSEQ multiplex PCR; TCRdb stores just in-frame clones and leaves some out. The sample has about 300,000 clones; roughly four fifths are singletons. The V and J genes are TRBV6-5 and TRBJ2-5; 10 positions agree with TRBD1. Sequences were derived from PBMCs, sampled at disease progression, from a patient treated with ibrutinib. The sequence came from a human donor with chronic lymphocytic leukemia. The CDR3 region is CASSYLTGGKETQYF. CDR3 coding DNA: TGTGCCAGCAGTTACTTGACAGGGGGCAAGGAGACCCAGTACTTC.